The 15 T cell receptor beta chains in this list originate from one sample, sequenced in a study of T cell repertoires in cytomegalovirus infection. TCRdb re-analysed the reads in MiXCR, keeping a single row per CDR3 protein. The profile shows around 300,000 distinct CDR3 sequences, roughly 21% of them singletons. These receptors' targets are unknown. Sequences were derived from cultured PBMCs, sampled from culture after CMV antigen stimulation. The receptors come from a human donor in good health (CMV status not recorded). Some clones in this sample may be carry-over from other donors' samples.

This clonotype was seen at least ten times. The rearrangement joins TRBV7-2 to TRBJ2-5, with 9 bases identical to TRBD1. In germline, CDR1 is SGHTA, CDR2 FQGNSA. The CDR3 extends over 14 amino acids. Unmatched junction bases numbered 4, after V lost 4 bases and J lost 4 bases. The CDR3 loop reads CASSSTGGRETQYF. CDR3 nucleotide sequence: TGTGCCAGCAGCTCCACAGGGGGCCGAGAGACCCAGTACTTC.

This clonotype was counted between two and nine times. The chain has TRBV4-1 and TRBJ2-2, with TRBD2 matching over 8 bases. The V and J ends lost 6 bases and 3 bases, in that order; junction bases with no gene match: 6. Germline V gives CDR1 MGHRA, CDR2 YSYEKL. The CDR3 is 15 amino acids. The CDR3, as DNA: TGCGCCAGCAGTCACGGGGGGGTGGACACCGGGGAGCTGTTTTTT. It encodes CASSHGGVDTGELFF.

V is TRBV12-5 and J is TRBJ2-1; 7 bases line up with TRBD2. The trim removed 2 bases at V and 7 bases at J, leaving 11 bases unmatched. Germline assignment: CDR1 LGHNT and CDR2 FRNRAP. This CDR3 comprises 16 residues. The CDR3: CASGLLGWEGRNEQFF. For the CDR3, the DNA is TGTGCTAGTGGTTTGTTGGGGTGGGAGGGTAGGAATGAGCAGTTCTTC. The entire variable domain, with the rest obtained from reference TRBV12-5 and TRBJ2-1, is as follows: DARVTQTPRHKVTEMGQEVTMRCQPILGHNTVFWYRQTMMQGLELLAYFRNRAPLDDSGMPKDRFSAEMPDATLATLKIQPSEPRDSAVYFCASGLLGWEGRNEQFFGPGTRLTVL.

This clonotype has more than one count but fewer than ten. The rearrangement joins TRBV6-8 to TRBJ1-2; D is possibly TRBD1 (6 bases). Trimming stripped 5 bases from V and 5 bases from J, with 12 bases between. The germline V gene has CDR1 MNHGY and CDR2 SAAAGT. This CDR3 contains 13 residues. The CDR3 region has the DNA TGTGCCAGCAGTGTCGGGGGCCTTTATGGCTACACCTTC. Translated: CASSVGGLYGYTF.

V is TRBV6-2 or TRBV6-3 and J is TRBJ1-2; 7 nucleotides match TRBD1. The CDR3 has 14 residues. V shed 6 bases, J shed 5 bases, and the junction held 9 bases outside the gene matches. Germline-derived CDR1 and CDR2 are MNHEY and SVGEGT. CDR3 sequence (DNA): TGTGCCAGCAGAAGACAGGGCTTAATGTATGGCTACACCTTC. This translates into CASRRQGLMYGYTF.

CDR3 nucleotides: TGTGCCAGCAGTTCATGGGAGCAGGGGGCGAAGTACGAGCAGTACTTC. Protein: CASSSWEQGAKYEQYF. The rearrangement links TRBV12-3 or TRBV12-4 to TRBJ2-7; 8 nucleotides line up with TRBD1. J was trimmed by 4 bases and V by 4 bases; bases with no gene match: 12. The length of the CDR3 is 16 residues.

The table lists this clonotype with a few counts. The CDR3 sequence: CASSLAFAGPQETQYF. The CDR3 nucleotides read TGTGCCAGCAGTCTAGCCTTTGCGGGCCCACAAGAGACCCAGTACTTC. J is TRBJ2-5 and V is TRBV27, with D perhaps TRBD2 (5 bases). V was trimmed by 5 bases and J by 2 bases, leaving 18 bases between them. Germline CDR1 and CDR2: MNHEY and SMNVEV (reference sequence). The CDR3 is 16 amino acids.

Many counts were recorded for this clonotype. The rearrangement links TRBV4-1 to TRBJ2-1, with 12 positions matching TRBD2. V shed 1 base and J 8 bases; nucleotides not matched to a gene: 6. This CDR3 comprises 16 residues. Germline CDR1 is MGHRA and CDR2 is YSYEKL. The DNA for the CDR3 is TGCGCCAGCAGCCAAGCAACTAGCGGGAGGAATGATGAGCAGTTCTTC. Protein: CASSQATSGRNDEQFF.

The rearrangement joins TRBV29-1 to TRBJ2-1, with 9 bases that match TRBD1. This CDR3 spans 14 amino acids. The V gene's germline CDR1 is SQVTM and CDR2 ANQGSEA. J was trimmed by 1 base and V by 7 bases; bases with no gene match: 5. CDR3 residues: CSAKGQGSYNEQFF. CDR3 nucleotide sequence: TGCAGCGCCAAGGGACAGGGTTCCTACAATGAGCAGTTCTTC.

CDR3: CASSFWPSQGSSGELFF. CDR3 sequence (DNA): TGTGCCAGCAGCTTCTGGCCCTCCCAGGGAAGTTCCGGGGAGCTGTTTTTT. The chain links TRBV7-8 to TRBJ2-2; D may be TRBD1 (5 bases). Trimming left V 3 bases short and J 6 bases short, with 20 bases between. This CDR3 spans 17 amino acids. CDR1 is SGHVS and CDR2 is FQNEAQ in the germline V gene.

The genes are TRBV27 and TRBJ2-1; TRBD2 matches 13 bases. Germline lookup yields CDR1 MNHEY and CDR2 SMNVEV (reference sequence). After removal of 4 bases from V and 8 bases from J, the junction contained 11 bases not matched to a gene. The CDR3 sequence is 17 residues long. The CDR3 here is CASSSRTSGSFLYEQFF. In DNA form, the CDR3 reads TGTGCCAGCAGTTCCCGGACTAGCGGGAGTTTTTTATATGAGCAGTTCTTC.

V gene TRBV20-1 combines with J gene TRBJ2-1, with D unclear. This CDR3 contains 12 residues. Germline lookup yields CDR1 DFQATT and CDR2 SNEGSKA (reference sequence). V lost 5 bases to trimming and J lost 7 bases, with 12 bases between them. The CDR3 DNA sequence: TGCAGTGCTCACGGTATGGGAAATGAGCAGTTCTTC. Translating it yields CSAHGMGNEQFF.

The DNA of the CDR3 is TGTGCCAGCAGTTTATATGACCCTCGCGTCGAGCAGTTCTTC. This gives the protein CASSLYDPRVEQFF. The chain uses TRBV12-3 or TRBV12-4 and TRBJ2-1; D is unresolved. V gave up 2 bases and J gave up 10 bases, with 15 bases separating them. The CDR3 is 14 residues long.

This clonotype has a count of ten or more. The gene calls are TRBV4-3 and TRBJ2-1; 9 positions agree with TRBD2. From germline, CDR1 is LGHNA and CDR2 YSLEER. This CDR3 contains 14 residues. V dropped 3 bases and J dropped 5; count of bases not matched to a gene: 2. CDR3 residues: CASSHSSGNNEQFF. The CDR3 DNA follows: TGCGCCAGCAGCCATTCTAGCGGGAACAATGAGCAGTTCTTC.

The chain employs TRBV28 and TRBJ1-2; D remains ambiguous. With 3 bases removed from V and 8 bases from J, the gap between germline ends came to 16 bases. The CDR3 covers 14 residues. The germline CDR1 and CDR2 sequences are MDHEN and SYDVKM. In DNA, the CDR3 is TGTGCCAGCAGTTTGGGCGTACCCCCCTACGGCTACACCTTC. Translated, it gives CASSLGVPPYGYTF.